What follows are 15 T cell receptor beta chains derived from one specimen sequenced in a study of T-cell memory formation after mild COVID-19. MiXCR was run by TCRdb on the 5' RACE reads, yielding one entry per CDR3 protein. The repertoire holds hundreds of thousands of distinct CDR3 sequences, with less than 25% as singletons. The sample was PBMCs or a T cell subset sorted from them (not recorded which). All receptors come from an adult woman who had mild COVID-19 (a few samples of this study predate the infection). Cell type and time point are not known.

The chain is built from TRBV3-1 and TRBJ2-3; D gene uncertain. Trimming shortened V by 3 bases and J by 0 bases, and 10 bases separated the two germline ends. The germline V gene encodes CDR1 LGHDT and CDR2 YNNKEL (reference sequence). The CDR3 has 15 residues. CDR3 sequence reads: CASSHRRSSTDTQYF. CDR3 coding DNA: TGTGCCAGCAGCCATAGGCGGAGTAGCACAGATACGCAGTATTTT.

The CDR3 spells CASRGQGYNEQFF. The DNA for the CDR3 is TGTGCCAGCAGGGGACAGGGCTACAATGAGCAGTTCTTC. This chain connects TRBV6-1 to TRBJ2-1; 9 bases agree with TRBD1. This CDR3 spans 13 amino acids. The trim removed 6 bases at V and 3 bases at J, leaving 0 bases unmatched. Germline-derived CDR1 and CDR2 are MNHNS and SASEGT.

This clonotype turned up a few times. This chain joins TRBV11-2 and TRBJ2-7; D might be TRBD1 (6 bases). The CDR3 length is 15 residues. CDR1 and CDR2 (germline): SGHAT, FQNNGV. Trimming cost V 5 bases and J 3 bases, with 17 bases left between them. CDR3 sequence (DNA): TGTGCCAGCAGCCTTTCTCTGACAGGAGACTACGAGCAGTACTTC. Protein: CASSLSLTGDYEQYF.

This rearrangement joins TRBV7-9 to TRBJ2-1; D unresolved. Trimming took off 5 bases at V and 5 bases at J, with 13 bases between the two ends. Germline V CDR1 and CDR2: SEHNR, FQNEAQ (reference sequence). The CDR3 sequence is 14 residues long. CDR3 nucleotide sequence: TGTGCCAGCAGCCTGTCCGGGCCGAACAATGAGCAGTTCTTC. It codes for CASSLSGPNNEQFF.

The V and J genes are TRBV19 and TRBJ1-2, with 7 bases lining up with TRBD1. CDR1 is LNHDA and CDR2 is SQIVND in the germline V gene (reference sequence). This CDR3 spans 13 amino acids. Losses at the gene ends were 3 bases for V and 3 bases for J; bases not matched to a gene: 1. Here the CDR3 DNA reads TGTGCCAGTAGTATCACAGGGGACTATGGCTACACCTTC. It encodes CASSITGDYGYTF.

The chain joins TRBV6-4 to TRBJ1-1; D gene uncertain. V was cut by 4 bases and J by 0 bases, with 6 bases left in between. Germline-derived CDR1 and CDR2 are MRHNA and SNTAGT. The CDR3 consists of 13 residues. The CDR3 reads CASSGAMNTEAFF. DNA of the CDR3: TGTGCCAGCAGTGGCGCGATGAACACTGAAGCTTTCTTT.

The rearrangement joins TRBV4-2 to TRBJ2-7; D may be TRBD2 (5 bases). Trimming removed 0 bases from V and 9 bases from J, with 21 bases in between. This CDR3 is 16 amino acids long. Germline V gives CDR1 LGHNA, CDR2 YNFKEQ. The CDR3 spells CASSQEVGGRLGGQYF. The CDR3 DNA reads TGTGCCAGCAGCCAAGAGGTGGGCGGGCGGCTAGGTGGGCAGTACTTC.

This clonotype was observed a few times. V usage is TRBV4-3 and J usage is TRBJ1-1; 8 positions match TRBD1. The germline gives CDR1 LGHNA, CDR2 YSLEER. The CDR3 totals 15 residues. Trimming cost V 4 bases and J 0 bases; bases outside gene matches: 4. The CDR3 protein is CASSPGQDMNTEAFF. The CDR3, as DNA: TGCGCCAGCAGCCCGGGACAGGATATGAACACTGAAGCTTTCTTT.

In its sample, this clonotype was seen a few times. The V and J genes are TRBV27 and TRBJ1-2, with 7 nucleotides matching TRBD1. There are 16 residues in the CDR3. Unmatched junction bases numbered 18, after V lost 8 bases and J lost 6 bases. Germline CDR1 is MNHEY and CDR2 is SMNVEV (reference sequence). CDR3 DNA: TGTGCCAGCCATTCAGGGACAGCTAAACCCCCTGATGGCTACACCTTC. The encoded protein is CASHSGTAKPPDGYTF.

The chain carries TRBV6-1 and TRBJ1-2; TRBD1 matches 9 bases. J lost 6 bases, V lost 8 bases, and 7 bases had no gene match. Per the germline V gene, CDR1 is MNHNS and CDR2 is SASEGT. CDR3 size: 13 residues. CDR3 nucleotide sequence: TGTGCCAGCCGACCTCGGACAGGGGATGGCTACACCTTC. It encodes CASRPRTGDGYTF.

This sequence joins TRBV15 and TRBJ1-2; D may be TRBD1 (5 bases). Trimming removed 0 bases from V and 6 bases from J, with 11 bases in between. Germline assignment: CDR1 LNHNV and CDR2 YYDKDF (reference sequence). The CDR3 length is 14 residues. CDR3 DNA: TGTGCCACCAGCAGAGATCGAGGGACTCATGGCTACACCTTC. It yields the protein CATSRDRGTHGYTF.

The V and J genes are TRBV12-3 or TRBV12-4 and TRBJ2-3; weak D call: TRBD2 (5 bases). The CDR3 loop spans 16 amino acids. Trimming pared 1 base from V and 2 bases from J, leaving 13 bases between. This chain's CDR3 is CASSLGAVQLTDTQYF. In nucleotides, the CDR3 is TGTGCCAGCAGTTTAGGAGCGGTTCAACTCACAGATACGCAGTATTTT.

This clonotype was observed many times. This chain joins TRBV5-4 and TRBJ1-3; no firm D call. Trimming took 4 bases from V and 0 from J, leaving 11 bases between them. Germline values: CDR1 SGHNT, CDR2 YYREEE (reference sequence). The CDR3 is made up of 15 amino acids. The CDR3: CASSPGPASGNTIYF. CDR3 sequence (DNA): TGTGCCAGCAGCCCTGGGCCGGCCTCTGGAAACACCATATATTTT.

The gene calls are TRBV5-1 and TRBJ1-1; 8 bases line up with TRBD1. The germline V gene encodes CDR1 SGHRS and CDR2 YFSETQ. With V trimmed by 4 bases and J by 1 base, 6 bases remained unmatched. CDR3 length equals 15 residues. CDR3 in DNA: TGCGCCAGCAGCCCCGGGACAGGACCGAACACTGAAGCTTTCTTT. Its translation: CASSPGTGPNTEAFF.

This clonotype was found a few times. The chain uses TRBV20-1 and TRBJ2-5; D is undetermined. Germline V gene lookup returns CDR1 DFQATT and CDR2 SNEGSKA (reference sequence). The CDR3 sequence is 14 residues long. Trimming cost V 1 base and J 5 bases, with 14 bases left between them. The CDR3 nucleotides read TGCAGTGCTAGAGCCAACGGGTACCCGGAGACCCAGTACTTC. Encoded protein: CSARANGYPETQYF.